These T cell receptor beta chains were read from a single sample in a study of cytomegalovirus exposure and HLA in healthy donors. Repertoires were generated with immunoSEQ multiplex PCR, while TCRdb's copy carries only in-frame clones and drops some. This sample has 100,000 or so clones, with about 80% found just once. The sequenced sample consisted of PBMCs. The receptors come from a man under 40 in good health and CMV-seronegative. Each CDR3 is given with its conserved first and last residue. A D gene is named only where the DNA matches it firmly. The size field is filled for only some rows; it gives once, few, many or a size class.

v_gene	abundance	j_gene	d_gene	CDR3aa	CDR3nt
TRBV6-6	.	TRBJ1-1	.	CATRQAGRTEAFF	TGTGCCACGAGACAGGCAGGGAGAACTGAAGCTTTCTTT
TRBV5-8	.	TRBJ1-3	TRBD1	CASSSYRGSGNTIYF	TGTGCCAGCAGCTCCTACAGGGGCTCGGGAAACACCATATATTTT
TRBV5-1	.	TRBJ2-7	.	CASSLGQEGYEQYF	TGCGCCAGCAGCTTAGGCCAGGAAGGCTACGAGCAGTACTTC
TRBV2	.	TRBJ1-2	TRBD1	CASSGTGGGYTF	TGTGCCAGCAGTGGAACAGGGGGGGGCTACACCTTC
TRBV6-6	.	TRBJ1-2	.	CASRQYSQSGNYGYTF	TGTGCCAGCAGGCAATACTCCCAATCAGGGAACTATGGCTACACCTTC
TRBV19	.	TRBJ2-3	.	CASSLGHRTDTQYF	TGTGCCAGTAGTCTCGGACATCGCACAGATACGCAGTATTTT
TRBV13	.	TRBJ2-1	TRBD1	CASSLRQGRQFF	TGTGCCAGCAGCCTCAGACAGGGCAGGCAGTTCTTC
TRBV5-1	.	TRBJ1-1	.	CASSPVRLENTEAFF	TGCGCCAGCAGCCCGGTCCGGCTAGAGAACACTGAAGCTTTCTTT
TRBV7-2	few	TRBJ1-2	.	CASSILGGVNYGYTF	TGTGCCAGCAGCATCTTAGGGGGAGTAAACTATGGCTACACCTTC
TRBV19	.	TRBJ2-6	TRBD1	CASSLDRAYSGANVLTF	TGTGCCAGTAGCCTGGACAGGGCCTACTCTGGGGCCAACGTCCTGACTTTC
TRBV5-1	.	TRBJ1-1	TRBD1	CASSSGTGLTENTEAFF	TGCGCCAGCAGCTCCGGGACAGGGTTAACGGAGAACACTGAAGCTTTCTTT
TRBV19	.	TRBJ2-1	TRBD2	CASSSSGSEYNEQFF	TGTGCCAGTAGTAGTAGCGGGAGTGAATACAATGAGCAGTTCTTC
TRBV15	.	TRBJ1-2	.	CATSDGSYGYTF	TGTGCCACCAGCGACGGGAGCTATGGCTACACCTTC
TRBV19	.	TRBJ2-7	.	CASSAGSTYEQYF	TGTGCCAGTAGCGCGGGGTCGACCTACGAGCAGTACTTC
TRBV10-3	.	TRBJ1-2	TRBD1	CAIASGQRHYGYTF	TGTGCCATCGCGTCGGGACAGAGACATTATGGCTACACCTTC
TRBV7-2	.	TRBJ1-2	.	CASSFLGNGNYGYTF	TGTGCCAGCAGCTTTCTCGGGAACGGGAACTATGGCTACACCTTC
TRBV6-1	.	TRBJ2-1	TRBD2	CASSEGAGAYNEQFF	TGTGCCAGCAGTGAAGGGGCGGGAGCCTACAATGAGCAGTTCTTC
TRBV5-1	.	TRBJ2-5	.	CASSLDSMETQYF	TGCGCCAGCAGCTTAGATAGCATGGAGACCCAGTACTTC
TRBV28	.	TRBJ2-7	.	CASSLGGTTYEQYF	TGTGCCAGCAGTTTAGGGGGGACCACCTACGAGCAGTACTTC
TRBV11-2	.	TRBJ2-7	TRBD2	CASTPPGGREREQYF	TGTGCCAGCACCCCCCCGGGGGGACGGGAGAGGGAGCAGTACTTC
TRBV6-1	.	TRBJ1-5	.	CASREGTDQPQHF	TGTGCCAGCAGGGAGGGGACCGATCAGCCCCAGCATTTT
TRBV15	.	TRBJ1-2	.	CATSALRGSYGYTF	TGTGCCACCAGCGCCCTCCGGGGGAGTTATGGCTACACCTTC
TRBV6-6	.	TRBJ2-3	TRBD2	CASITSGDSTDTQYF	TGTGCCAGCATCACTAGCGGGGATAGCACAGATACGCAGTATTTT
TRBV6-4	once	TRBJ1-2	.	CASSDGGGYTF	TGTGCCAGCAGTGACGGAGGTGGCTACACCTTC
TRBV27	.	TRBJ1-1	.	CASSFARNTEAFF	TGTGCCAGCAGTTTTGCCAGGAACACTGAAGCTTTCTTT
TRBV6-5	.	TRBJ2-7	TRBD1	CASSYTGTDSDEQYF	TGTGCCAGCAGTTACACTGGGACAGACAGCGACGAGCAGTACTTC
TRBV7-9	.	TRBJ2-2	TRBD1	CASSPGTVNTGELFF	TGTGCCAGCAGCCCCGGGACAGTAAACACCGGGGAGCTGTTTTTT
TRBV6-4	.	TRBJ2-1	TRBD2	CASSDGSGGVNEQFF	TGTGCCAGCAGTGACGGTAGCGGGGGGGTCAATGAGCAGTTCTTC
TRBV18	few	TRBJ1-2	TRBD1	CASSPQGQGLNGYTF	TGTGCCAGCTCACCACAGGGACAGGGTCTCAATGGCTACACCTTC
TRBV7-2	.	TRBJ1-2	.	CASSRLQGNGYTF	TGTGCCAGCAGCCGCCTCCAGGGGAATGGCTACACCTTC
TRBV14	.	TRBJ1-4	.	CASSQADIKGEKLFF	TGTGCCAGCAGCCAAGCGGACATTAAGGGAGAAAAACTGTTTTTT
TRBV9	once	TRBJ2-1	.	CARRGLTLLQFF	TGTGCCAGAAGGGGACTCACGTTGTTACAGTTCTTC
TRBV6-4	.	TRBJ1-2	TRBD1	CASSDQAGGGGYTF	TGTGCCAGCAGTGACCAGGCAGGGGGCGGCGGCTACACCTTC
TRBV19	.	TRBJ1-5	TRBD1	CASRMDRWNQPQHF	TGTGCCAGTAGGATGGACAGGTGGAATCAGCCCCAGCATTTT
TRBV30	.	TRBJ1-2	.	CAWSGEEFNSYTF	TGTGCCTGGAGTGGGGAGGAGTTCAACTCCTACACCTTC
TRBV27	.	TRBJ1-6	TRBD1	CASSQYRGNNSPLHF	TGTGCCAGCAGTCAATACAGGGGAAATAATTCACCCCTCCACTTT
TRBV6-5	once	TRBJ1-1	.	CASGPGGGYTEAFF	TGTGCCAGCGGCCCGGGAGGGGGGTACACTGAAGCTTTCTTT
TRBV11-2	.	TRBJ1-1	.	CASSDRGLTGGNTEAFF	TGTGCCAGCAGCGACCGGGGACTCACTGGAGGGAACACTGAAGCTTTCTTT
TRBV5-1	few	TRBJ2-5	.	CASSLASGSGTQYF	TGCGCCAGCAGCTTGGCCTCAGGGTCTGGGACCCAGTACTTC
TRBV29-1	.	TRBJ2-1	TRBD1	CSVVVGQGAVEQFF	TGCAGCGTTGTGGTGGGACAGGGGGCGGTTGAGCAGTTCTTC
TRBV5-6	.	TRBJ1-2	TRBD1	CASNRQGAGGGGYTF	TGTGCCAGCAACCGACAGGGGGCAGGGGGTGGTGGCTACACCTTC
TRBV29-1	few	TRBJ1-1	.	CSAGSEYTEAFF	TGCAGCGCCGGGTCGGAATACACTGAAGCTTTCTTT
TRBV9	.	TRBJ1-1	.	CASSVDNREMGAFF	TGTGCCAGCAGCGTAGATAACAGGGAAATGGGAGCTTTCTTT
TRBV6-5	.	TRBJ1-4	.	CASSPGGASDEKLFF	TGTGCCAGCAGTCCCGGGGGGGCATCGGATGAAAAACTGTTTTTT
TRBV19	few	TRBJ2-1	.	CASSSPGLGGGQFF	TGTGCCAGTAGTAGCCCGGGACTGGGTGGAGGGCAGTTCTTC